This is a list of T cell receptor beta chains from one sample in a study of cytomegalovirus exposure and HLA in healthy donors. The assay was immunoSEQ multiplex PCR, and TCRdb's table has in-frame clones only and misses some. Here the sample spans tens of thousands of clones, about 80% being singletons. Sequencing was carried out using PBMCs. These receptors all come from a man in his fifties in good health and CMV-seronegative. The CDR3 runs from the conserved cysteine through the conserved F or W. Fields, in order: V gene, CDR3 protein.

>TRBV27
CASRPAGLNEQFF
>TRBV7-9
CASSSSGQDTQYF
>TRBV27
CASSSRALGAYEQYF
>TRBV5-1
CASSFDNLSGNTIYF
>TRBV5-4
CASSSPGLAETQYF
>TRBV5-1
CASSRLGGDYGYTF
>TRBV19
CASSIGAFPSYEQYF
>TRBV4-2
CASSQDPGQGMHEQYF
>TRBV2
CASVEGSTEAFF
>TRBV19
CASKYQGTYGYTF
>TRBV5-6
CASSLFRRDEQYF
>TRBV5-6
CASSVGTPVLQPQHF
>TRBV30
CAWSQGVNQPQHF
>TRBV11-3
CASSTSSLAGGVTGELFF
>TRBV2
CASRGETRGSETQYF
>TRBV28
CASRKDRVAFF
>TRBV29-1
CSAWGGSNQPQHF
>TRBV9
CASSVDISTNEKLFF
>TRBV27
CASSPLFPETQYF
>TRBV11-2
CASSASQGGGRYEQYF
>TRBV13
CASSSPWAATNTGELFF
>TRBV5-4
CASSLRTTGELFF
>TRBV6-5
CASRSASTGGTEAFF
>TRBV14
CASSHTGTGGASYGYTF
>TRBV4-3
CASSQELLGLATNTGELFF
>TRBV6-5
CASSYDRSSGNTIYF
>TRBV30
CAWKQYYGYTF
>TRBV20-1
CSADADTQYF
>TRBV6-5
CASIPRVMNTEAFF